These 6 T cell receptor beta chains originate from one sample sequenced in a study of CD8+CD57+ T cells in acquired aplastic anemia. The template for TCR beta VDJ and CDR3 sequence profiling was genomic DNA. Via MiXCR, TCRdb re-called the reads, giving one row per CDR3 protein. Of under 150,000 distinct CDR3 sequences listed, roughly two fifths are singletons. The sequenced sample was sorted CD4+, CD8+, or CD8+CD57+ T cells (not recorded which) from PBMCs. The receptors were gathered from a human donor in good health, serving as a control.

As regards this clonotype: The germline gene is not matched at one end of the junction; a read error may be the cause. This chain connects TRBV24-1 to TRBJ2-1; possible D gene TRBD2, 7 bases. CDR1 and CDR2 (germline): KGHDR, SFDVKD. This CDR3 is 12 amino acids long. The CDR3 DNA sequence: TGTGCCACGAAGGGGGGGGATAATGAGCAGTTCTTT. This translates into CATKGGDNEQFF.

The CDR3 loop reads CASTTTDRYEQYF. CDR3 sequence (DNA): TGTGCCAGCACCACGACGGACAGATACGAGCAGTACTTC. The chain has TRBV7-2 and TRBJ2-7; D perhaps matches TRBD1 (6 bases). Trimming removed 7 bases from V and 4 bases from J, with 14 bases in between. CDR3 length: 13 residues. The V gene's germline CDR1 is SGHTA and CDR2 FQGNSA. The full variable domain, completed using reference TRBV7-2 and TRBJ2-7, is GAGVSQSPSNKVTEKGKDVELRCDPISGHTALYWYRQSLGQGLEFLIYFQGNSAPDKSGLPSDRFSAERTGGSVSTLTIQRTQQEDSAVYLCASTTTDRYEQYFGPGTRLTVT.

The V and J genes are TRBV9 and TRBJ1-1; D not resolved. V lost 4 bases and J 5 bases, leaving 9 bases between the germline ends. The CDR3 has 12 residues. The germline gives CDR1 SGDLS, CDR2 YYNGEE. The CDR3 coding sequence is TGTGCCAGCAGCCCAAGCGATACTGAAGCTTTCTTT. Amino acid sequence: CASSPSDTEAFF.

This chain joins TRBV6-1 and TRBJ1-3; maybe TRBD1 (5 bases). V lost 6 bases and J lost 2, with 11 bases in between. CDR1 and CDR2 from the germline V gene are MNHNS and SASEGT. The length of the CDR3 is 14 residues. In DNA form, the CDR3 reads TGTGCCAGCAGACCCCAGGGTCCTGGAAACACCATATATTTT. This gives the protein CASRPQGPGNTIYF.

This clonotype turned up a few times. The rearrangement joins TRBV6-1 to TRBJ2-5; tentative D call: TRBD2 (6 bases). The CDR3 contains 14 residues. Trimming removed 7 bases at V and 4 bases at J, with 16 bases between. Germline V gives CDR1 MNHNS, CDR2 SASEGT. The CDR3 DNA is TGTGCCAGCAAATTATATACGGAGGGAGAGACCCAGTACTTC. Translated, it gives CASKLYTEGETQYF.

This clonotype has ten or more counts. This rearrangement joins TRBV12-3 or TRBV12-4 to TRBJ2-1; 9 nucleotides line up with TRBD2. CDR3 length equals 18 residues. Trimming took 6 bases from V and 1 from J; bases not matched to a gene: 13. CDR3 coding DNA: TGTGCCAGCAGACACCCGACGCTTAGCGGGAGATCCTACAATGAGCAGTTCTTC. Translating it yields CASRHPTLSGRSYNEQFF.